This record covers a single T cell receptor beta chain. The entry originates in a study of blood T cell repertoires in COVID-19. Study as a whole: Material from acute and convalescent COVID-19 was sourced from the United States, Italy and Spain.

The length of the CDR3 is 15 residues. Trimming left V 7 bases short and J 8 bases short, with 21 bases between. Germline CDR1 is WNHNN and CDR2 is SYGVQD (reference sequence). Sequencing was performed with immunoSEQ multiplex PCR; in TCRdb, only in-frame clones are kept and a portion is missing. The table includes approximately 220,000 clones, 90% detected once. Those enrolled, adults aged 18 to 89 years, came from roughly 23 US areas. Contact with a PCR-confirmed or clinician-diagnosed COVID-19 case occurred within 2 weeks of entry. Sequencing was done on a sample of PBMCs or T cells enriched from blood (not recorded which). The source of this sequence is a man aged 25 to 40 who had been exposed to COVID-19. This chain uses TRBV10-1 with TRBJ2-4; maybe TRBD2 (7 bases). CDR3 residues: CASTEGGGTPDIQYF. The CDR3 nucleotides read TGCGCCAGCACCGAGGGAGGGGGGACTCCGGACATTCAGTACTTC.